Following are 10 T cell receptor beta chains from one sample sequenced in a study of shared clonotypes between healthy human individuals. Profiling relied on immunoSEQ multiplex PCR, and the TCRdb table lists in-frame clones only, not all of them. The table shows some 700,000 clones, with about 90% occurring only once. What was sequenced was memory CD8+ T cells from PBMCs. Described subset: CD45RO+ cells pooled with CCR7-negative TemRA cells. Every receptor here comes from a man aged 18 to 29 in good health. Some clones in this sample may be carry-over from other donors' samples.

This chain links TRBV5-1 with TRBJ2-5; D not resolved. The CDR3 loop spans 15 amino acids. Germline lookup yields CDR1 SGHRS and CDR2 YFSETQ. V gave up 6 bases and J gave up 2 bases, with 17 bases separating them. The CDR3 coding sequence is TGCGCCAGCACCGACATAGCCGCTATGCAAGAGACCCAGTACTTC. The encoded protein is CASTDIAAMQETQYF.

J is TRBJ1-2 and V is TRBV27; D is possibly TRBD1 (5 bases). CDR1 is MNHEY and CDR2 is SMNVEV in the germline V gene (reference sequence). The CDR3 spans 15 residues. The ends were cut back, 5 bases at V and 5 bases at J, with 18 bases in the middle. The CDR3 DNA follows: TGTGCCAGCAGTCCCCGAATGGGGCCCCTTTATGGCTACACCTTC. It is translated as CASSPRMGPLYGYTF.

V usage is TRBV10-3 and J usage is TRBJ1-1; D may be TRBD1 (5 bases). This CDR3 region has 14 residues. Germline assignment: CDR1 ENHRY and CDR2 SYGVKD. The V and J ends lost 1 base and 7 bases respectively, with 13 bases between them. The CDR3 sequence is CAISEWPDSFEAFF. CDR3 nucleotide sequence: TGTGCCATCAGTGAGTGGCCTGACAGCTTTGAAGCTTTCTTT.

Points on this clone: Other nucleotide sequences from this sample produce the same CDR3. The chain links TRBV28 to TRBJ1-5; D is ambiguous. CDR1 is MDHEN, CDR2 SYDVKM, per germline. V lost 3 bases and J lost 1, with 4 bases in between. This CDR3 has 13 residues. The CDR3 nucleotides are TGTGCCAGCAGTTTGGTCAGCAATCAGCCCCAGCATTTT. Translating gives CASSLVSNQPQHF.

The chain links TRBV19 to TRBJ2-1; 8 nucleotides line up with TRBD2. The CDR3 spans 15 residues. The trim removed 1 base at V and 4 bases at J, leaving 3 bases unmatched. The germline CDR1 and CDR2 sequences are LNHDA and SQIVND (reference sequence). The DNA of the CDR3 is TGTGCCAGTAGTATAGTGCGGGGGGCGTACAATGAGCAGTTCTTC. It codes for CASSIVRGAYNEQFF.

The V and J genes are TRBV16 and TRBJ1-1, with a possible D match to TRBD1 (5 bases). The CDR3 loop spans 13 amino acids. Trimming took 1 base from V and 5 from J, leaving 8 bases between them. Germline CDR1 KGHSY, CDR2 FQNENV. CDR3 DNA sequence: TGTGCCAGCAGCCAATTTGGGGGGACTGAAGCTTTCTTT. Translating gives CASSQFGGTEAFF.

This CDR3 is CASSEGPSYEQYF. As DNA, the CDR3 is TGTGCCAGCAGCGAGGGACCCTCCTACGAGCAGTACTTC. The chain is built from TRBV7-9 and TRBJ2-7; D tentatively fits TRBD1 or TRBD2 (5 bases each). CDR1 is SEHNR, CDR2 FQNEAQ, per germline (reference sequence). V was clipped by 5 bases and J by 0 bases, with 8 bases between them. The CDR3 spans 13 residues.

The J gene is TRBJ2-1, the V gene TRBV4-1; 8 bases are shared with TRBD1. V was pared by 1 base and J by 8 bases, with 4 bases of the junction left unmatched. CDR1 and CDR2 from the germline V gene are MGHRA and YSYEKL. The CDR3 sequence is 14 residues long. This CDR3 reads CASSQVGQGDEQFF. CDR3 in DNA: TGCGCCAGCAGCCAAGTCGGACAGGGCGATGAGCAGTTCTTC.

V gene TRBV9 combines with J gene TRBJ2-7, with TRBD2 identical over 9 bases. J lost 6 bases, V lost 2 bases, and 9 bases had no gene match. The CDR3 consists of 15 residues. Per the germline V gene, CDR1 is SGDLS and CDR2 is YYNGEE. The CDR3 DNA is TGTGCCAGCAGCGTCGGTGCGGGAGGGCTCTTCGAGCAGTACTTC. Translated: CASSVGAGGLFEQYF. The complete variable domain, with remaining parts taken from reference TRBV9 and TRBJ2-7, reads DSGVTQTPKHLITATGQRVTLRCSPRSGDLSVYWYQQSLDQGLQFLIQYYNGEERAKGNILERFSAQQFPDLHSELNLSSLELGDSALYFCASSVGAGGLFEQYFGPGTRLTVT.

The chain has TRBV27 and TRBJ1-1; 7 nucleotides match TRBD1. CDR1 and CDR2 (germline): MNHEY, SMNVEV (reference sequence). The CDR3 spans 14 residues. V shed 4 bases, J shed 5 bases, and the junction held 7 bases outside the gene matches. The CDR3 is CASSSPGQQTEAFF. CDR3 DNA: TGTGCCAGCAGTTCTCCGGGACAGCAAACTGAAGCTTTCTTT.